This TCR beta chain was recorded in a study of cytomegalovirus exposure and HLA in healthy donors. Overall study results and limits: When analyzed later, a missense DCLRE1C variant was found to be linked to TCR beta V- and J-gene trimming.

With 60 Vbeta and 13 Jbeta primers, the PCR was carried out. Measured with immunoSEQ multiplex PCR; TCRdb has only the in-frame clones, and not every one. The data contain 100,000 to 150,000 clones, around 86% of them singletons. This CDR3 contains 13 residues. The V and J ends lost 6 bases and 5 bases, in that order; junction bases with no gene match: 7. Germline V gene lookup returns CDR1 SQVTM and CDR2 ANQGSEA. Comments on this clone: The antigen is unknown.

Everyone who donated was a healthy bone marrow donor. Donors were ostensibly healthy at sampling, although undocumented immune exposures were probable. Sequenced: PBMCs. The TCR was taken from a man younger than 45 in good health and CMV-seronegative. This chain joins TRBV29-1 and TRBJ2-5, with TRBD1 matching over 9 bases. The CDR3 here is CSVATGGGETQYF. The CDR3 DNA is TGCAGCGTCGCGACAGGGGGTGGGGAGACCCAGTACTTC.